This record looks at one TCR beta chain sequence and its context. Its target antigen remains unknown. Per-base quality was not reported, and no clone a single base away is much larger than it. This sample stems from a study of blood T cell repertoires in COVID-19 (dated by TCRdb to 2020 to 2022). For the wider study: Collaborator samples came from the United States, Italy and Spain and covered acute and convalescent phases of COVID-19. The prospective study material was composed of cDNA or gDNA derived from T cells, B-cell-depleted T cells, or PBMCs. Sample metadata almost always included a de-identified subject ID, COVID-19 status, age in years and sex. Subjects who had been exposed to COVID-19, were actively infected with it, or had recovered from it provided the deeply sampled blood TCRbeta repertoires that made up the dataset. The repertoires were made available in a free public database intended to serve as a resource for research on the immune response to SARS-CoV-2. Where available, HLA class I and class II types were obtained from metadata supplied by the sample provider rather than from assay-based typing. The samples were drawn from the first 160 participants of the ongoing ImmuneRACE study and from 1,254 subjects provided by 6 global collaborators. Study-wide findings and limitations: Clinical and demographic metadata were provided uncurated, with the amount varying by source and participant.

Participants in the prospective study were enrolled through a virtual design, were aged about 18 to 100 years, and lived in fewer than 30 United States geographic areas. In the prospective study, cohorts were assigned on the basis of participant-reported clinical history obtained from a screening survey and a study questionnaire. Mobile phlebotomists in the prospective study collected whole blood, serum and a nasopharyngeal or oropharyngeal swab from every participant. Participants in the prospective study had the option to provide additional blood draws and questionnaires over an approximately 2-month period. Prospective study blood samples were shipped either frozen or at room temperature before DNA extraction. TCRbeta CDR3 regions were amplified from genomic DNA by means of the immunoSEQ Assay, a bias-controlled multiplex PCR. The authors' pipeline ran thus. Within the assay, amplification of reference gene primers was used to estimate how many nucleated cells each sample contained. Sequence reads were collapsed and filtered to measure the absolute abundance of every unique TCRbeta CDR3 rearrangement. For each sample, productive Simpson clonality was calculated by taking the square root of Simpson's diversity index across productive rearrangements. TCRdb provides this immuneACCESS table in a form limited to in-frame rearrangements. Some clones are lacking; in checked studies, under half of them reflect an unresolved V gene, and why the rest are absent is not known. Clone size and the V and J calls come from that table; the DNA yielded D and trimming. The sample has roughly 420,000 clones on record, 70% to 90% of them singletons. Roughly 0.97% of the sample is in the top ten clones.

The specimen sequenced was PBMCs or T cells enriched from blood (not recorded which). The TCR comes from a woman aged 25 to 39 with acute COVID-19.

The DNA is TGTGCCAGCGTACAGACCCCCGGAAACACCATATATTTT. The resulting protein is CASVQTPGNTIYF. This chain joins TRBV6-5 to TRBJ1-3, with the D segment identity uncertain. The CDR3 covers 13 residues, taking in both the cysteine and the phenylalanine. The kept DNA is CDR3 alone, 39 bases in frame from the first base. The germline V gene specifies MNHEY as CDR1 and SVGAGI as CDR2. V was cut back by 8 bases and J by 4 bases, leaving a gap of 12 bases between them.